This note documents a single TCR beta chain sequence. Extracted RNA was reverse transcribed into cDNA, the sequencing template. The data were produced by immunoSEQ multiplex PCR, yet TCRdb's version contains in-frame clones alone and is incomplete. The table shows about 170,000 clones, with around 71% occurring only once. This sample was taken from a study of CD8+ T cells in alopecia areata. Study-wide background: It was oral tofacitinib, at 5 to 10 mg twice daily, that treated patients received. Treatment ran 6 to 18 months, with 6 months of follow-up afterward.

Per germline, CDR1 ENHRY and CDR2 SYGVKD. This CDR3 comprises 12 residues. The V end lost 6 bases, the J end lost 13 bases, and 18 bases lay between the germline ends. Alopecia areata patients had lesional scalp punch biopsies and peripheral blood taken from them. The genes are TRBV10-3 and TRBJ1-2; maybe TRBD1 (5 bases). The sample consisted of CD8+ T cells sorted from blood, taken at week 0. The clonotype was recovered from a human donor with alopecia areata. For the CDR3, the DNA is TGTGCCATCAGGGTATCTGGGCGGGGGTTCACCTTC. Residues: CAIRVSGRGFTF.